The rows below give T cell receptor beta chains drawn from one sample of a study of blood T cells in healthy people across ages. TCRdb passed the 5' RACE reads through MiXCR, listing each CDR3 protein once. The table includes approximately 1.5 million distinct CDR3 sequences, less than 45% detected once. The sequencing sample was made of blood. All receptors derive from a young woman in good health. The CDR3 runs from the conserved cysteine through the conserved F or W. Fields, in order: J gene, D gene, V gene, clone size, CDR3 protein, CDR3 DNA. A D gene is named only where the DNA matches it firmly. The size entry is marked missing in some rows and otherwise reads once, few, many or a size class.

TRBJ2-7	.	TRBV6-2/TRBV6-3	few	CASSYSQEFTNYEQYF	TGTGCCAGCAGTTATTCACAGGAGTTTACGAACTACGAGCAGTACTTC
TRBJ2-1	TRBD1	TRBV20-1	.	CSAVRPGQLYNEQFF	TGCAGTGCCGTCCGCCCGGGACAGCTCTACAATGAGCAGTTCTTC
TRBJ1-2	.	TRBV2	.	CASSEVATNYGYTF	TGTGCCAGCAGTGAAGTGGCAACTAACTATGGCTACACCTTC
TRBJ1-5	TRBD1	TRBV5-8	.	CASSSTGVRNQPQHF	TGTGCTAGCAGTTCCACAGGGGTTCGCAATCAGCCCCAGCATTTT
TRBJ2-1	.	TRBV28	.	CASSLRGPLYNEQFF	TGTGCCAGCAGTTTACGGGGCCCTTTGTACAATGAGCAGTTCTTC
TRBJ2-3	TRBD2	TRBV7-2	.	CASSSRPLTSGDSTDTQYF	TGTGCCAGCAGCTCCCGACCTCTGACTAGCGGGGACAGCACAGATACGCAGTATTTT
TRBJ1-4	.	TRBV12-3/TRBV12-4	.	CASRKSGTSLEKLFF	TGTGCCAGCAGGAAATCGGGGACAAGCCTTGAAAAACTGTTTTTT
TRBJ1-1	.	TRBV7-2	.	CASSSVQGGGTEAFF	TGTGCCAGCAGCTCAGTACAGGGTGGTGGCACTGAAGCTTTCTTT
TRBJ2-7	TRBD2	TRBV7-9	.	CASSGRLAGEGVGNEQYF	TGTGCCAGCAGCGGCAGACTAGCGGGAGAAGGGGTAGGAAATGAGCAGTACTTC
TRBJ1-1	.	TRBV20-1	.	CRLNILNTEAFF	TGCAGGCTTAATATACTGAACACTGAAGCTTTCTTT
TRBJ1-6	.	TRBV25-1	.	CASRRRGATYNSPLHF	TGTGCCAGCAGGAGGAGGGGGGCTACTTATAATTCACCCCTCCACTTT
TRBJ2-4	TRBD1	TRBV15	few	CATRGQGADIQYF	TGTGCCACCAGGGGACAGGGGGCGGACATTCAGTACTTC
TRBJ2-1	.	TRBV10-1	.	CARSEWGAQYNEQFF	TGCGCCAGAAGTGAGTGGGGGGCGCAGTACAATGAGCAGTTCTTC
TRBJ1-1	.	TRBV5-1	.	CASTHWDPKFTSAFF	TGCGCCAGCACCCACTGGGACCCTAAATTCACTTCAGCTTTCTTT
TRBJ2-1	TRBD2	TRBV24-1	.	CATRSSGSSDNEQFF	TGTGCCACCAGGTCTAGCGGGAGTTCCGACAATGAGCAGTTCTTC
TRBJ2-3	.	TRBV12-3/TRBV12-4	.	CASSLGANLLRDTQYF	TGTGCCAGCAGTTTAGGGGCTAACTTACTAAGGGATACGCAGTATTTT
TRBJ2-1	TRBD2	TRBV25-1	few	CASSGTSGGLYNEQFF	TGTGCCAGCAGTGGAACTAGCGGGGGATTATACAATGAGCAGTTCTTC
TRBJ2-7	.	TRBV10-2	.	CASSDPFPQYF	TGCGCCAGCAGTGACCCTTTCCCGCAGTACTTC
TRBJ1-2	TRBD1	TRBV4-1	many	CASSPTGQGNYGYTF	TGCGCCAGCAGCCCAACGGGACAGGGAAACTATGGCTACACCTTC
TRBJ1-1	.	TRBV29-1	.	CSVDRKADTEAFF	TGCAGCGTTGACCGCAAGGCAGACACTGAAGCTTTCTTT
TRBJ2-1	.	TRBV11-3	.	CASSLDPLDEQFF	TGTGCCAGCAGCTTAGATCCCCTGGATGAGCAGTTCTTC
TRBJ2-7	TRBD2	TRBV20-1	.	CSARDPSGSYNEQYF	TGCAGTGCTAGAGATCCTAGCGGTTCCTACAATGAGCAGTACTTC
TRBJ1-5	.	TRBV28	.	CASSDGQYSNQPQHF	TGTGCCAGCTCGGACGGGCAGTATAGCAATCAGCCCCAGCATTTT
TRBJ1-2	TRBD1	TRBV2	.	CASNQDRHPYGYTF	TGTGCCAGCAACCAGGACAGGCATCCCTATGGCTACACCTTC
TRBJ1-6	TRBD1	TRBV11-2	.	CASSLEAGGYSPLHF	TGTGCCAGCAGCTTAGAGGCAGGGGGTTATTCACCCCTCCACTTT
TRBJ2-1	.	TRBV20-1	.	CSARGTYEQFF	TGCAGTGCTAGGGGAACCTATGAGCAGTTCTTC
TRBJ2-4	TRBD1	TRBV6-6	.	CASSAGTGDIQYF	TGTGCCAGCAGTGCCGGGACAGGGGACATTCAGTACTTC
TRBJ1-4	.	TRBV27	few	CASSSVDGGEKLFF	TGTGCCAGCAGTTCGGTAGATGGGGGAGAAAAACTGTTTTTT
TRBJ2-1	TRBD2	TRBV6-1	few	CASSVTSGSSNEQFF	TGTGCCAGCAGTGTTACTAGCGGGAGTTCTAATGAGCAGTTCTTC
TRBJ1-1	.	TRBV7-2	few	CASSPHRRTEAFF	TGTGCCAGCAGCCCCCATAGAAGGACTGAAGCTTTCTTT
TRBJ2-1	TRBD2	TRBV7-2	.	CASSLGGSGSNEQFF	TGTGCCAGCAGCTTAGGAGGTAGCGGGAGCAATGAGCAGTTCTTC
TRBJ2-1	.	TRBV12-3/TRBV12-4	few	CASHLGGGYNEQFF	TGTGCCAGCCACCTAGGGGGGGGGTACAATGAGCAGTTCTTC
TRBJ2-3	TRBD2	TRBV7-2	once	CASSPVGRGGSDTQYF	TGTGCTAGCAGTCCCGTCGGTCGGGGGGGCTCAGATACGCAGTATTTT
TRBJ1-1	.	TRBV20-1	.	CSARPLDRNTEAFF	TGCAGTGCTAGACCCCTTGACCGCAACACTGAAGCTTTCTTT
TRBJ1-6	TRBD1	TRBV5-6	few	CASSPEPGGNSPLHF	TGTGCCAGCAGCCCGGAACCAGGGGGTAATTCACCCCTCCACTTT
TRBJ2-7	.	TRBV18	once	CASSPLGAGNTYEQYF	TGTGCCAGCTCACCACTCGGGGCTGGAAACACCTACGAGCAGTACTTC
TRBJ1-4	TRBD1	TRBV7-2	.	CASSFSTGTGGEKLFF	TGTGCCAGTAGCTTTTCAACCGGGACAGGAGGTGAAAAACTGTTTTTT
TRBJ1-6	TRBD1	TRBV7-8	few	CASSVYRGINSPLHF	TGTGCCAGCAGCGTCTACAGGGGAATAAATTCACCCCTCCACTTT
TRBJ2-7	.	TRBV2	.	CASRIDRGVYNEQYF	TGTGCCAGCAGAATAGATAGGGGGGTTTACAATGAGCAGTACTTC
TRBJ1-6	TRBD1	TRBV11-2	.	CAGSFGQGSSPLHF	TGTGCCGGCAGCTTCGGACAGGGCTCCTCACCCCTCCACTTT
TRBJ1-4	.	TRBV12-3/TRBV12-4	.	CAGLNQAVNEELFF	TGTGCCGGCCTGAATCAGGCTGTAAATGAAGAACTGTTTTTT
TRBJ2-3	.	TRBV24-1	few	CATRAPSTDTQYF	TGTGCCACCAGGGCACCCAGCACAGATACGCAGTATTTT